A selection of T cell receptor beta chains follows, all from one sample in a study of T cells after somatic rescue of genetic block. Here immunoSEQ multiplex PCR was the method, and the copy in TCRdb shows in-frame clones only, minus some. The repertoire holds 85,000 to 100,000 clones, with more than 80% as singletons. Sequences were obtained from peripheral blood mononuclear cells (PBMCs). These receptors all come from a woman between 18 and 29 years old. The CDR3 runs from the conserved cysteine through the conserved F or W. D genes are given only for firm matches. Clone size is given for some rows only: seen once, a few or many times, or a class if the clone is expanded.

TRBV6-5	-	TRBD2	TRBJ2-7	TGTGCCAGCAGTTACGGTGGGACTACAGACTACGAGCAGTACTTC	CASSYGGTTDYEQYF
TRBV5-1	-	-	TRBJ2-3	TGCGCCAGCAGCTCGGCTTTCACAGATACGCAGTATTTT	CASSSAFTDTQYF
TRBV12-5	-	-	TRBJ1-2	TGTGCTAGTGGTTTCACCCGACAGGCCCTGGGCTACACCTTC	CASGFTRQALGYTF
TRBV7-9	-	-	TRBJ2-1	TGTGCCAGCAGCTTAATCCGAGGTTCGACGGGAAATGAGCAGTTCTTC	CASSLIRGSTGNEQFF
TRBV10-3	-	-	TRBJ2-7	TGTGCCATCAGTGAGCCTAGTCAGGGGGGCTACGAGCAGTACTTC	CAISEPSQGGYEQYF
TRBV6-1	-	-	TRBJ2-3	TGTGCCAGCAGTGAAGCAGGGAGCACAGATACGCAGTATTTT	CASSEAGSTDTQYF
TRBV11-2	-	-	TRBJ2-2	TGTGCCAGCAGCTTACGGGGGTCAACCGGGGAGCTGTTTTTT	CASSLRGSTGELFF
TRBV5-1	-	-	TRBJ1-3	TGCGCCAGCAGCCTCCGTGCGGGGGCAGTGGGAAACACCATATATTTT	CASSLRAGAVGNTIYF
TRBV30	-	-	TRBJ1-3	TGTGCCTGGAGGTGGGGGTCGAGCTCTGGAAACACCATATATTTT	CAWRWGSSSGNTIYF
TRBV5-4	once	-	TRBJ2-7	TGTGCCAGCAGCTTGCCCCAGGGCTACGAGCAGTACTTC	CASSLPQGYEQYF
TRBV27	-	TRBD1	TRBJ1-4	TGTGCCAGCTGGAGGACAGGGGTTGAAAAACTGTTTTTT	CASWRTGVEKLFF
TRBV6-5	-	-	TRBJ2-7	TGTGCCAGCGGACAAGGCTACGAGCAGTACTTC	CASGQGYEQYF
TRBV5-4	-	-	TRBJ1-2	TGTGCCAGCAGCTCCCCCCTGACAGTTAACTATGGCTACACCTTC	CASSSPLTVNYGYTF
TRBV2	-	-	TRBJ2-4	TGTGCCAGCGGAGTAGAGAAAAACATTCAGTACTTC	CASGVEKNIQYF
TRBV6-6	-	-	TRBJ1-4	TGTGCCAGCACTCAACGGGGGGTTTTGACCGAAAAACTGTTTTTT	CASTQRGVLTEKLFF
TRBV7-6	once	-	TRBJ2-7	TGTGCCAGCAGCTTAGAAGATTGGAGCGAGCAGTACTTC	CASSLEDWSEQYF
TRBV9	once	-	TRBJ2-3	TGTGCCAGCAGCGTAGCTACTGGCGGCTTATTAAATACGCAGTATTTT	CASSVATGGLLNTQYF
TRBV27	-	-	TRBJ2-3	TGTGCCAGCAGTGGGGTCCCAGGGGCGGATACGCAGTATTTT	CASSGVPGADTQYF
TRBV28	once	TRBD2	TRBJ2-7	TGTGCCAGCAGTCCCCAGGGACTAGCACCCTACGAGCAGTACTTC	CASSPQGLAPYEQYF
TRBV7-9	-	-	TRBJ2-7	TGTGCCAGCAGCTTAAGGGGTGCGTTGTACGAGCAGTACTTC	CASSLRGALYEQYF
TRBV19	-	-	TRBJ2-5	TGTGCCAGTAGTATCGGGGGTCGAGAGACCCAGTACTTC	CASSIGGRETQYF
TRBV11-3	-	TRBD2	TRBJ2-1	TGTGCCAGCAGCTTAGGGACTAGCGGGGTGACAACCTCCTACAATGAGCAGTTCTTC	CASSLGTSGVTTSYNEQFF
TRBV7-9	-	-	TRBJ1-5	TGTGCCAGCAGCTTATTTCGCGGGGGCGTGTGGCAGCCCCAGCATTTT	CASSLFRGGVWQPQHF
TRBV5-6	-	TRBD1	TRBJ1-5	TGTGCCAGCAGCTTGACAGGGGGCCTCAATCAGCCCCAGCATTTT	CASSLTGGLNQPQHF
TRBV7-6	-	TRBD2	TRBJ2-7	TGTGCCAGCAGCCTACGACTAGCGGGAGTTCCCGAGCAGTACTTC	CASSLRLAGVPEQYF
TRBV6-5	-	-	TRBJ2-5	TGTGCCAGCAGCCCTACGCGGGGCCAGGTAGAGACCCAGTACTTC	CASSPTRGQVETQYF
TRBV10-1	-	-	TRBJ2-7	TGCGCCAGCAGTGAACAGGGATACGAGCAGTACTTC	CASSEQGYEQYF
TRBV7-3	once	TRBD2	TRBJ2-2	TGTGCCAGCAGCCCAGCGGGAGGGCCTCCCGGGGAGCTGTTTTTT	CASSPAGGPPGELFF
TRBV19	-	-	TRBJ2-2	TGTGCCAGTAGTATAGATCTTATGGGGCCCGGGGAGCTGTTTTTT	CASSIDLMGPGELFF
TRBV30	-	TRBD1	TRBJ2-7	TGTGCCTCGACAGGGGCCACCTCCCCCTACGAGCAGTACTTC	CASTGATSPYEQYF
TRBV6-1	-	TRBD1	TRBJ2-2	TGTGCCAGCAGGGGTGACAGGGGGCACGCCGGGGAGCTGTTTTTT	CASRGDRGHAGELFF
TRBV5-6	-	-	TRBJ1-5	TGTGCCAGCAGCGTGGCCGGGGGCGGTAGCAATCAGCCCCAGCATTTT	CASSVAGGGSNQPQHF
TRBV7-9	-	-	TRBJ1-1	TGTGCCAGCACCATAACGGGCGGGAACACTGAAGCTTTCTTT	CASTITGGNTEAFF
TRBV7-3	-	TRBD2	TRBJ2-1	TGTGCCAGCAGTCTTAGCGGGAGAGGGAGTGAGCAGTTCTTC	CASSLSGRGSEQFF
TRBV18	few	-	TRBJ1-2	TGTGCCAGCTCACCAATGCCTGGGAAGGGCTACACCTTC	CASSPMPGKGYTF
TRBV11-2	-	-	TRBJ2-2	TGTGCCAGCAGCTTACAGGCGGTGAGCACCGGGGAGCTGTTTTTT	CASSLQAVSTGELFF
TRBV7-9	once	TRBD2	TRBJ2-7	TGTGCCAGCAGCCTGGGGGAGGGGCAGTACTTC	CASSLGEGQYF
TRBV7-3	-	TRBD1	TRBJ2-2	TGTGCCAGCGCAGGGGGCCCGAACACCGGGGAGCTGTTTTTT	CASAGGPNTGELFF
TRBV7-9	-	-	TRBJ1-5	TGTGCCAGCAGCCCCGGAGGGGGACATTCGTATCAGCCCCAGCATTTT	CASSPGGGHSYQPQHF
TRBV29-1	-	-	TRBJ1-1	TGCAGCGCCCTCGAACAAGCCTCTGAAGCTTTCTTT	CSALEQASEAFF
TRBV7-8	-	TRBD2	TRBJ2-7	TGTGCCAGCAGCTTAGCTTCTAGCGGGACTAGTTCCTACGAGCAGTACTTC	CASSLASSGTSSYEQYF
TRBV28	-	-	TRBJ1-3	TGTGCCAGCAGTTTTTTGGGTCGTGGGTCTGGAAACACCATATATTTT	CASSFLGRGSGNTIYF
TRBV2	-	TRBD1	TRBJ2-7	TGTGCCGGGGGACAGGTTGCCTACGAGCAGTACTTC	CAGGQVAYEQYF
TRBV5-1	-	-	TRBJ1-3	TGCGCCAGCAGCTTGGAACCAGCAGGGTCTGGAAACACCATATATTTT	CASSLEPAGSGNTIYF
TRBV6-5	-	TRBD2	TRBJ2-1	TGTGCCAGCAGTACGGGACTAGCGGCATACAATGAGCAGTTCTTC	CASSTGLAAYNEQFF
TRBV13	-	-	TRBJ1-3	TGTGCCAGCAGCCCCCGGGGTTGGGGAAACACCATATATTTT	CASSPRGWGNTIYF
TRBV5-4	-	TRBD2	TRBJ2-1	TGTGCCAGCAGCTTGGGCGGGAGGGCCTCCTATGAGCAGTTCTTC	CASSLGGRASYEQFF
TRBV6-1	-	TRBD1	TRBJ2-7	TGTGCCAGCAGTGAAGCCGGGACAGGGTCCTACGAGCAGTACTTC	CASSEAGTGSYEQYF
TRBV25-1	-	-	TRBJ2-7	TGTGCCAGCAGTGATCGGGGCTACGAGCAGTACTTC	CASSDRGYEQYF
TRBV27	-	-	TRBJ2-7	TGTGCCAGCAGTTTCGCCAACTCCTACGAGCAGTACTTC	CASSFANSYEQYF
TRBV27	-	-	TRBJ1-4	TGTGCCAGCAGTTTAATAGCCGATGAAAAACTGTTTTTT	CASSLIADEKLFF
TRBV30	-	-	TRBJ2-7	TGTGCCTGGAACCACCTGACTAGTCACTACGAGCAGTACTTC	CAWNHLTSHYEQYF
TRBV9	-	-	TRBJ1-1	TGTGCCAGCAGCGCCGGACAGCACACTGAAGCTTTCTTT	CASSAGQHTEAFF
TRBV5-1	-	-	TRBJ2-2	TGCGCCAGCAGCTTGGACAGGAACACCGGGGAGCTGTTTTTT	CASSLDRNTGELFF
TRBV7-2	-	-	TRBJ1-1	TGTGCCAGCAGCTTAGGGCGGAACACTGAAGCTTTCTTT	CASSLGRNTEAFF